Following are 4 T cell receptor beta chains from one sample sequenced in a study of T-cell memory formation after mild COVID-19. Each CDR3 protein gets one entry after TCRdb re-called the 5' RACE reads with MiXCR. The table records under 250,000 distinct CDR3 sequences, about 10% of them present only once. The sequenced material came from PBMCs or a T cell subset sorted from them (not recorded which). The receptors originated from a man between 18 and 35 years old who had mild COVID-19 (a few samples of this study predate the infection). Cell type and time point are not known.

The chain couples TRBV5-1 to TRBJ2-2, with D tentatively TRBD1 (5 bases). Germline CDR1 SGHRS, CDR2 YFSETQ. V lost 7 bases and J lost 0, with 16 bases in between. The CDR3 contains 16 residues. The CDR3 DNA sequence: TGCGCCAGCCTCTTATCTCCAGGGTCGAACACCGGGGAGCTGTTTTTT. It is translated as CASLLSPGSNTGELFF.

The V call is TRBV5-6, the J call TRBJ1-6; D perhaps matches TRBD1 (5 bases). The CDR3 is made up of 17 amino acids. Trimming stripped 0 bases from V and 8 bases from J, with 18 bases between. CDR1 and CDR2 (germline): SGHDT, YYEEEE. The CDR3 is CASSLEGAGRVYSPLHF. In nucleotides, the CDR3 is TGTGCCAGCAGCTTGGAAGGAGCTGGCAGGGTGTATTCACCCCTCCACTTT.

The rearrangement uses TRBV20-1 and TRBJ1-2; possible D gene TRBD1, 5 bases. Germline V CDR1 and CDR2: DFQATT, SNEGSKA (reference sequence). This CDR3 has 13 amino acids. The germline V and J ends were trimmed by 2 bases and 8 bases, with 15 bases remaining between them. CDR3 sequence reads: CSARRDLKGGYTF. The CDR3 nucleotides read TGCAGTGCTAGAAGGGACCTTAAAGGGGGCTACACCTTC.

The rearrangement joins TRBV5-1 to TRBJ2-5; 10 bases align to TRBD1. The trim removed 3 bases at V and 2 bases at J, leaving 4 bases unmatched. This CDR3 is built from 15 residues. The germline V gene encodes CDR1 SGHRS and CDR2 YFSETQ. CDR3 DNA: TGCGCCAGCAGCTGGGGACAGGGGATGCAAGAGACCCAGTACTTC. This sequence encodes CASSWGQGMQETQYF.